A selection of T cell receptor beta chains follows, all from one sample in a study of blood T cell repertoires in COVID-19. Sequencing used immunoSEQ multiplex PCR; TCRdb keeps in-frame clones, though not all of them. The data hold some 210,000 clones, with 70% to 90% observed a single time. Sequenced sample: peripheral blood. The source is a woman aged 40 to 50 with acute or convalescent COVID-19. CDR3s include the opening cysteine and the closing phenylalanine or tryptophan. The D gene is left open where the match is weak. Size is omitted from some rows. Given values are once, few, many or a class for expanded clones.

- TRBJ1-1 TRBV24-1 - TGTGCCACCAGTGATTTCACTCCGCTCAGGGCACCTCACACTGAAGCTTTCTTT CATSDFTPLRAPHTEAFF
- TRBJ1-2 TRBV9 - TGTGCCAGCAGCGTATCCCCGTTAGCTAACTATGGCTACACCTTC CASSVSPLANYGYTF
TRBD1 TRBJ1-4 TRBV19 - TGTGCCAGTAGTTTACACCCGGGACAGGGGAATGAAAAACTGTTTTTT CASSLHPGQGNEKLFF
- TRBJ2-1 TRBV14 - TGTGCCAGCACTTTGGCACAGCGGCCATACAATGAGCAGTTCTTC CASTLAQRPYNEQFF
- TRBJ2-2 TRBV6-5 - TGTGCCAGCAGTTACATGGCGTCGGGCACCGGGGAGCTGTTTTTT CASSYMASGTGELFF
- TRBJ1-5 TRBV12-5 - TGTGCTAGTGGTGAGGGCTTGAATCAGCCCCAGCATTTT CASGEGLNQPQHF
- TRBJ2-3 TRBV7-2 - TGTGCCAGCAGCCAAGGGGCCCGAGGAACAGATACGCAGTATTTT CASSQGARGTDTQYF
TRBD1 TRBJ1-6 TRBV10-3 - TGTGCCATCAGTGAGTCGGGACCGGGACAGGGCGGATTCCTTAATTCACCCCTCCACTTT CAISESGPGQGGFLNSPLHF
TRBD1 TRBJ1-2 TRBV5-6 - TGTGCCAGCGGTTGGACAGGGGGCGATGGCTACACCTTC CASGWTGGDGYTF
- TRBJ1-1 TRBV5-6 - TGTGCCAGCAGCTTTCAGGGGATGAACACTGAAGCTTTCTTT CASSFQGMNTEAFF
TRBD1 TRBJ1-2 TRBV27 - TGTGCCAGCAGTACAGGGGGATATGGCTACACCTTC CASSTGGYGYTF
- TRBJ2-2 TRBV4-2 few TGTGCCAGCAGCCAGGAACGGGGAGCCGGGGAGCTGTTTTTT CASSQERGAGELFF
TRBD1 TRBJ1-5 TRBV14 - TGTGCCAGCAGCCGACAGGGGGGCAATCAGCCCCAGCATTTT CASSRQGGNQPQHF
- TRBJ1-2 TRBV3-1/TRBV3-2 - TGTGCCAGCAGCCAAGGGGGCGGCTATGGCTACACCTTC CASSQGGGYGYTF
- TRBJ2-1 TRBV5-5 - TGTGCCAGCAGCTTGGGGGCTAGCGTCTTACAGGCCAATGAGCAGTTCTTC CASSLGASVLQANEQFF
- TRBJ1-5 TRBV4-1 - TGCGCCAGCAGCCAAGACTTACATAGCAATCAGCCCCAGCATTTT CASSQDLHSNQPQHF
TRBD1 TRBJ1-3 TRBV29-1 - TGCAGCGTTGCGGGACAGGGGGTGTCTGGAAACACCATATATTTT CSVAGQGVSGNTIYF
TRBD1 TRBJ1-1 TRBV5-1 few TGCGCCAGCAGCTCCGGGACAGGGGGTACTGAAGCTTTCTTT CASSSGTGGTEAFF
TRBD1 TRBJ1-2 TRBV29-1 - TGCAGCGTTGATGGGCAAGGGGGCAGGAGCTACACCTTC CSVDGQGGRSYTF
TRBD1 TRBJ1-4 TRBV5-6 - TGTGCCAGCAGCTTTCAGGGGGCCCGGGGTCTTGAAAAACTGTTTTTT CASSFQGARGLEKLFF